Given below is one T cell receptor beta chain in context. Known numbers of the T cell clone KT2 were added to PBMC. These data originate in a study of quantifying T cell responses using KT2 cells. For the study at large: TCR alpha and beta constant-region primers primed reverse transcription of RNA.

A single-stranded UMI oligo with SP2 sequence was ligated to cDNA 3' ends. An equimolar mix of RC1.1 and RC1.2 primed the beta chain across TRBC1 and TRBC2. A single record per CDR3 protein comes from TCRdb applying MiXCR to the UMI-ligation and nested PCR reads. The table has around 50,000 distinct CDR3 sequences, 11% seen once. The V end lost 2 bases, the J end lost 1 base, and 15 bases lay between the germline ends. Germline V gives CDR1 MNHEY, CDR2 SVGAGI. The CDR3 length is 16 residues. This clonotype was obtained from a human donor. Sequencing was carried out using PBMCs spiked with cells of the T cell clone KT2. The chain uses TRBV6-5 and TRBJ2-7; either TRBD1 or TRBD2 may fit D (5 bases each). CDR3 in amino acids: CASSYALGVQSYEQYF. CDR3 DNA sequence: TGTGCCAGCAGTTACGCCTTGGGGGTTCAGTCCTACGAGCAGTACTTC.